One and the same sample provided the 6 T cell receptor beta chains below, sequenced in a study of blood T cells in healthy people across ages. For the second PCR, which ran for roughly 6 to 12 cycles, a sample-barcoded 5' primer and a J-beta primer mix were used. TCRdb redid the calling of the 5' RACE reads with MiXCR, one entry per CDR3 protein. This table has some 900,000 distinct CDR3 sequences, 45% to 50% appearing once. Sequencing input: blood. Every receptor here comes from a young man in good health.

This clonotype was detected only a few times. The chain couples TRBV28 to TRBJ2-7; the D call may be TRBD1 or TRBD2 (6 bases each). V was pared by 7 bases and J by 2 bases, with 18 bases between. The CDR3 sequence is 15 residues long. Germline V gives CDR1 MDHEN, CDR2 SYDVKM. The chain's CDR3 is CASTLTERGAYEQYF. Here the CDR3 DNA reads TGTGCCAGCACCCTTACCGAGAGGGGGGCCTACGAGCAGTACTTC.

The chain couples TRBV3-1 to TRBJ2-5; D call uncertain. The CDR3 runs to 13 residues. CDR1 LGHDT and CDR2 YNNKEL come from the germline V gene (reference sequence). V was pared by 0 bases and J by 11 bases, with 13 bases between. DNA of the CDR3: TGTGCCAGCAGCCAAGATCACCGAAGGGCGCAGTACTTC. Its protein product is CASSQDHRRAQYF.

This chain connects TRBV25-1 to TRBJ1-1, with a weak D call TRBD1 (6 bases). V was cut by 1 base and J by 4 bases, with 13 bases left in between. Germline assignment: CDR1 MGHDK and CDR2 SYGVNS. The CDR3 is made up of 15 amino acids. For the CDR3, the DNA is TGTGCCAGCAGTGAATGGGTAGGGGGGGGCACTGAAGCTTTCTTT. Its translation is CASSEWVGGGTEAFF.

CDR3 residues: CASSFGGFYSGANVLTF. The CDR3, as DNA: TGTGCCAGCAGTTTTGGCGGGTTCTACTCTGGGGCCAACGTCCTGACTTTC. The chain combines TRBV27 with TRBJ2-6, with D possibly TRBD2 on 5 matching bases. From germline, CDR1 is MNHEY and CDR2 SMNVEV (reference sequence). Trimming pared 3 bases from V and 0 bases from J, leaving 12 bases between. The CDR3 loop spans 17 amino acids.

This clonotype was seen a handful of times. The rearrangement uses TRBV3-1 and TRBJ2-5, with 15 bases aligning to TRBD2. The CDR3 is 19 amino acids. V lost 3 bases, J lost 2 bases, and 10 bases stayed unmatched. Germline assignment: CDR1 LGHDT and CDR2 YNNKEL (reference sequence). CDR3 DNA sequence: TGTGCCAGCAGCCAGCCGGGACTAGCGGGGGGAAGGGGGCAAGAGACCCAGTACTTC. It specifies CASSQPGLAGGRGQETQYF.

In its sample, this clonotype was seen many times. The V and J genes are TRBV12-3 or TRBV12-4 and TRBJ2-5; D remains ambiguous. The CDR3 consists of 14 residues. The V end was cut by 3 bases, the J end by 2 bases, with 10 bases between. CDR3 protein: CASSFSSVQETQYF. CDR3 DNA sequence: TGTGCCAGCAGTTTTTCGTCAGTTCAAGAGACCCAGTACTTC.